Below, 8 T cell receptor beta chains from the same sample are listed, as sequenced in a study of neurological immune-mediated disorders. Noted time point: longitudinal time-point 3. TCRdb recomputed calls from the 5' RACE reads with MiXCR, one row per CDR3 protein. The sample holds around 100,000 distinct CDR3 sequences, more than 10% seen once. Sequencing was done on a sample of PBMCs. Source of these receptors: a female donor with HTLV-1-associated myelopathy (HAM/TSP).

This clonotype came up a few times. The chain uses TRBV12-3 or TRBV12-4 and TRBJ2-6; 7 nucleotides agree with TRBD1. The ends lost 6 bases at V and 0 bases at J; junction bases unmatched: 11. This CDR3 has 18 amino acids. This CDR3 is CASSSEQGLSSGANVLTF. As DNA, the CDR3 is TGTGCCAGCAGCTCGGAACAGGGGCTCAGCTCTGGGGCCAACGTCCTGACTTTC.

This clonotype came up many times. The J gene is TRBJ2-3, the V gene TRBV5-1, with 10 nucleotides matching TRBD1. V shed 4 bases, J shed 6 bases, and the junction held 5 bases outside the gene matches. The germline CDR1 and CDR2 sequences are SGHRS and YFSETQ. This CDR3 region has 14 residues. CDR3 residues: CASSLGTGADTQYF. The CDR3 nucleotides read TGCGCCAGCAGCCTCGGGACAGGGGCGGATACGCAGTATTTT.

This clonotype was observed many times. The V and J genes are TRBV12-3 or TRBV12-4 and TRBJ1-5, with D uncertain. V lost 6 bases to trimming and J lost 2 bases, with 11 bases between them. The CDR3 length is 14 residues. DNA for the CDR3: TGTGCCAGCAGCGGGGTTTACGGCAATCAGCCCCAGCATTTT. Amino acid sequence: CASSGVYGNQPQHF.

This clonotype was detected only a few times. J is TRBJ2-3 and V is TRBV5-1; 9 positions match TRBD2. The CDR3 totals 16 residues. Looked up from germline, CDR1 is SGHRS and CDR2 is YFSETQ. J gave up 0 bases and V 2 bases, and 4 bases lay outside the gene matches. CDR3 amino acids: CASSFLAGASTDTQYF. The CDR3 DNA sequence: TGCGCCAGCAGCTTCTTAGCGGGGGCCAGCACAGATACGCAGTATTTT.

In its sample, this clonotype was seen many times. The gene calls are TRBV7-2 and TRBJ2-3, with TRBD2 identical over 13 bases. Germline V gene data show CDR1 as SGHTA and CDR2 as FQGNSA. The V and J ends lost 5 bases and 5 bases, in that order; junction bases with no gene match: 7. The CDR3 sequence is 16 residues long. This CDR3 is CASSRTSGGAVDTQYF. For the CDR3, the DNA is TGTGCCAGCAGCCGAACTAGCGGGGGGGCCGTAGATACGCAGTATTTT.

Many counts were recorded for this clonotype. The rearrangement uses TRBV20-1 and TRBJ1-1, with 8 bases fitting TRBD1. The germline V gene has CDR1 DFQATT and CDR2 SNEGSKA (reference sequence). Unmatched junction bases numbered 3, after V lost 6 bases and J lost 3 bases. The CDR3 spans 12 residues. CDR3 amino acids: CSAETGDTEAFF. The DNA of the CDR3 is TGCAGTGCGGAGACAGGGGACACTGAAGCTTTCTTT.

This clonotype was detected many times. This rearrangement joins TRBV10-3 to TRBJ2-4, with D possibly matching TRBD1 (6 bases). The V and J ends lost 4 bases and 5 bases respectively, with 9 bases between them. Per germline, CDR1 ENHRY and CDR2 SYGVKD. The CDR3 is made up of 13 amino acids. The CDR3 loop reads CAISGRQENIQYF. The CDR3 nucleotides are TGTGCCATCAGTGGACGACAGGAAAACATTCAGTACTTC.

This clonotype was counted at least ten times. This chain links TRBV15 with TRBJ2-1; the D is unclear. The V gene lost 5 bases and the J gene lost 9 bases, with 14 bases spanning the gap. Germline V gives CDR1 LNHNV, CDR2 YYDKDF (reference sequence). The CDR3 is 13 residues long. CDR3 region: CATSSLLTTEQFF. The CDR3 DNA reads TGTGCCACCAGCTCCCTTCTGACAACTGAGCAGTTCTTC.